Below are 4 T cell receptor beta chains sequenced from a single sample in a study of blood T cell repertoires in COVID-19. The protocol was immunoSEQ multiplex PCR, while the TCRdb copy is restricted to in-frame clones and leaves out a portion. This repertoire shows about 130,000 clones, roughly 86% found once; its top ten account for 10% to 15%. Sequenced input: peripheral blood. These TCRs come from a human donor in a cohort sampled during active COVID-19.

The chain recombines TRBV24-1 with TRBJ2-1; D not certain. Deletions cut 3 bases from V and 9 bases from J, with 11 bases between. This CDR3 region has 13 residues. Germline values: CDR1 KGHDR, CDR2 SFDVKD. The CDR3 DNA reads TGTGCCACCAGTGATGGGCAGGCCCTTGAGCAGTTCTTC. It specifies CATSDGQALEQFF.

V usage is TRBV7-6 and J usage is TRBJ2-7, with TRBD1 matching over 11 bases. The CDR3 loop spans 15 amino acids. V was pared by 1 base and J by 4 bases, with 3 bases of the junction left unmatched. Germline CDR1 reads SGHVS; CDR2 reads FNYEAQ. CDR3 residues: CASSLGGDRGYEQYF. CDR3 nucleotides: TGTGCCAGCAGCTTAGGGGGGGACAGGGGGTACGAGCAGTACTTC.

This chain links TRBV5-8 with TRBJ2-1; 9 nucleotides match TRBD2. This CDR3 is built from 15 residues. Germline V gives CDR1 SGHTS, CDR2 YDEGEE. V gave up 5 bases and J gave up 3 bases; unmatched junction bases: 6. The CDR3 is CASRPGLAYYNEQFF. The CDR3 DNA follows: TGTGCCAGCAGACCTGGACTAGCGTACTACAATGAGCAGTTCTTC.

The chain recombines TRBV7-6 with TRBJ2-1; TRBD2 might be the D (6 bases). The CDR3 consists of 18 residues. CDR1 and CDR2 from the germline V gene are SGHVS and FNYEAQ. The V end lost 1 base, the J end lost 0 bases, and 16 bases lay between the germline ends. As DNA, the CDR3 is TGTGCCAGCAGCTTAGGTTTGGGGGGACCCTACTCCTACAATGAGCAGTTCTTC. Translated: CASSLGLGGPYSYNEQFF. Complete variable domain (other parts from reference TRBV7-6 and TRBJ2-1): GAGVSQSPRYKVTKRGQDVALRCDPISGHVSLYWYRQALGQGPEFLTYFNYEAQQDKSGLPNDRFSAERPEGSISTLTIQRTEQRDSAMYRCASSLGLGGPYSYNEQFFGPGTRLTVL.